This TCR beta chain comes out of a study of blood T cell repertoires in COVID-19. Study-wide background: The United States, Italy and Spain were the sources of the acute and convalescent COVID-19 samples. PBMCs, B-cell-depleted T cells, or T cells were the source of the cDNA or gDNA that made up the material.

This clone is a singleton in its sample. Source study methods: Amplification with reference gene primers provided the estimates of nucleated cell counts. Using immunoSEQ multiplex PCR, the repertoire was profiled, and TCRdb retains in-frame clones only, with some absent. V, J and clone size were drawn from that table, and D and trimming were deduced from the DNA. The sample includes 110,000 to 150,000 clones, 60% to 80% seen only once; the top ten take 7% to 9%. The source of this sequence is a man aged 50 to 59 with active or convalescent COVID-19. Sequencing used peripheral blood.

For the CDR3, the DNA is TGCAGCGTTGAAGATCGGCGGGAGAGCTCCTACAATGAGCAGTTCTTC. This translates into CSVEDRRESSYNEQFF. The J gene is TRBJ2-1, the V gene TRBV29-1; 7 bases fit TRBD2. CDR3 size: 16 residues. V was clipped by 0 bases and J by 0 bases; unmatched bases: 5. The V gene's germline CDR1 is SQVTM and CDR2 ANQGSEA.